This entry describes one T cell receptor (beta chain). Trimming removed 5 bases at V and 3 bases at J, with 8 bases between. CDR1 and CDR2 from the germline V gene are SQVTM and ANQGSEA. This CDR3 contains 11 residues. The sample belongs to a study of blood T cell repertoires in COVID-19. Study as a whole: The study drew acute and convalescent COVID-19 samples from the United States, Italy and Spain. Sample material is recorded as cDNA or gDNA derived from T cells, B-cell-depleted T cells, or PBMCs.

As processed by the authors: Amplification from reference gene primers served as the basis for estimated nucleated cell counts. Only in-frame clones appear in the TCRdb table, and some are missing; sequencing was by immunoSEQ multiplex PCR. The V and J calls and clone size come from that table; D and trimming were worked out from the DNA. The sample carries approximately 80,000 clones, 60% to 75% recorded once. The chain recombines TRBV29-1 with TRBJ2-7, with a tentative D call TRBD1 (5 bases). The sample was peripheral blood. The clonotype was recovered from a man aged 45-65 years with active or convalescent COVID-19. The CDR3 region has the DNA TGCAGCGTTCTCAGGGACTACGAGCAGTACTTC. This gives the protein CSVLRDYEQYF.